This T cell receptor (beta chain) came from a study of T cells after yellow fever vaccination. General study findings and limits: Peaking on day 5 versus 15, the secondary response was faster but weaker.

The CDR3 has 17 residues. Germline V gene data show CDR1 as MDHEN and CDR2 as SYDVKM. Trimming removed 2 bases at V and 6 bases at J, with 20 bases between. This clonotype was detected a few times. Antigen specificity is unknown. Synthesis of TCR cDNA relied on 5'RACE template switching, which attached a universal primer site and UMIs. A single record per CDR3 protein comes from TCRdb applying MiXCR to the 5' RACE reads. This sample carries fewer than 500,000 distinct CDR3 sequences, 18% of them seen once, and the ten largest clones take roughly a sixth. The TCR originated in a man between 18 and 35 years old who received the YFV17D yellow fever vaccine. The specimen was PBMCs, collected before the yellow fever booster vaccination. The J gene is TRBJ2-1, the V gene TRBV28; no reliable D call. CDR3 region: CASSLPLRTVISNEQFF. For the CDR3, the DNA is TGTGCCAGCAGTTTACCTCTTAGGACCGTCATAAGCAATGAGCAGTTCTTC.